This TCR beta chain was observed in a study of T cell responses to AZD1222 COVID-19 vaccine. Method: immunoSEQ multiplex PCR; TCRdb's copy keeps in-frame clones and lacks some. Of tens of thousands of clones in the sample, roughly 80% are singletons; the top ten hold around 5%. V was cut by 2 bases and J by 0 bases, with 8 bases left in between. CDR3 length equals 15 residues. Germline assignment: CDR1 SGHKS and CDR2 YYEKEE (reference sequence). The chain joins TRBV5-5 to TRBJ2-2; weak D call: TRBD2 (5 bases). Here the sequenced sample was peripheral blood, taken on day 0 of AZD1222 vaccination. The receptor's source is an adult in good health. DNA for the CDR3: TGTGCCAGCAGCTTTGGAGGATCGAACACCGGGGAGCTGTTTTTT. This sequence encodes CASSFGGSNTGELFF.